What follows are 2 T cell receptor beta chains derived from one specimen sequenced in a study of shared clonotypes between healthy human individuals. The data were produced by immunoSEQ multiplex PCR, yet TCRdb's version contains in-frame clones alone and is incomplete. Altogether roughly 2.2 million clones are present, just under 95% being singletons, with the ten largest covering about 0.36%. Material for sequencing was naive CD4+ T cells from PBMCs. The sample's subset: CD45RA+ positively selected. These receptors were taken from a young man in good health. Some clones in this sample may be carry-over from other donors' samples.

This chain's CDR3 is CASSPVPARTYNEQFF. The CDR3 nucleotides are TGTGCCAGCAGCCCGGTCCCAGCACGGACCTACAATGAGCAGTTCTTC. J is TRBJ2-1 and V is TRBV7-8, with D unclear. Trimming took 5 bases from V and 2 from J, leaving 16 bases between them. The germline V gene has CDR1 SGHVS and CDR2 FQNEAQ. The CDR3 is 16 residues long.

The chain uses TRBV7-8 and TRBJ1-5; 7 bases are a match to TRBD1. The length of the CDR3 is 14 residues. The V and J ends lost 6 bases and 6 bases, in that order; junction bases with no gene match: 8. In germline, CDR1 is SGHVS, CDR2 FQNEAQ. The CDR3 region is CASRQQGSGQPQHF. The CDR3 nucleotides read TGTGCCAGCAGACAACAGGGGTCCGGTCAGCCCCAGCATTTT.